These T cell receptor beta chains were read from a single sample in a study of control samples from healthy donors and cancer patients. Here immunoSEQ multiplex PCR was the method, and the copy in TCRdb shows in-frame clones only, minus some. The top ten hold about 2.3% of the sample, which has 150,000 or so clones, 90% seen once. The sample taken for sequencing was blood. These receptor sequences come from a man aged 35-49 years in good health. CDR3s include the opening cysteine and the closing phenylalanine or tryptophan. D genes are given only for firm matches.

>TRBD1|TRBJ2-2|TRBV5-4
CASSWEQGTGELFF
TGTGCCAGCAGCTGGGAACAGGGGACCGGGGAGCTGTTTTTT
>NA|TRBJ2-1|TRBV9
CASSVATPPDRTENEQFF
TGTGCCAGCAGCGTAGCTACCCCCCCTGACAGGACTGAAAATGAGCAGTTCTTC
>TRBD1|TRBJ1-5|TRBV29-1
CSGTGGYQPQHF
TGCAGCGGTACAGGGGGTTATCAGCCCCAGCATTTT
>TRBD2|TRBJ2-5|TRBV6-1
CASSEGLAGVQETQYF
TGTGCCAGCAGTGAGGGACTAGCGGGGGTGCAAGAGACCCAGTACTTC
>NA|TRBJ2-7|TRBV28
CASSPLSGISYEQYF
TGTGCCAGCAGTCCCCTCTCAGGTATCTCCTACGAGCAGTACTTC
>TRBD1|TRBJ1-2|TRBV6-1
CASSERTGDGYTF
TGTGCCAGCAGTGAAAGGACAGGGGACGGCTACACCTTC
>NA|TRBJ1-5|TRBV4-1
CASSQVGANQPQHF
TGCGCCAGCAGCCAAGTAGGGGCCAATCAGCCCCAGCATTTT
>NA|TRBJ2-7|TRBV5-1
CASSRDSYEQYF
TGCGCCAGCAGCCGGGACTCATACGAGCAGTACTTC
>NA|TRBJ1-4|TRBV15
CATSRTAIAATNEKLFF
TGTGCCACCAGCAGGACAGCGATCGCTGCAACTAATGAAAAACTGTTTTTT
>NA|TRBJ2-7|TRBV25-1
CASSLGSSYEQYF
TGTGCCAGCAGTCTTGGATCCTCCTACGAGCAGTACTTC
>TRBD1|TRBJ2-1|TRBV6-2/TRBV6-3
CASSYPKERPGQTHLEQFF
TGTGCCAGCAGTTACCCCAAAGAGCGACCGGGACAGACCCACCTTGAGCAGTTCTTC